This T cell receptor (beta chain) was identified during a study of T cell responses to AZD1222 COVID-19 vaccine. With regard to this clone: Its antigen is still unknown.

Clones were read by immunoSEQ multiplex PCR, and TCRdb kept only the in-frame ones, dropping some. The sample consists of over 150,000 clones, around 88% of them appearing once. Overall study results and limits: Only a handful of individuals given AZD1222 were seropositive at baseline. It was only after the peak T cell response that any repertoires were sampled. Donor demographics were predominantly white British with a female majority; clonal diversity may be underestimated.

The CDR3 length is 15 residues. CDR1 is LGHNA, CDR2 YNFKEQ, per germline. J lost 10 bases, V lost 5 bases, and 12 bases had no gene match. The chain links TRBV4-2 to TRBJ2-1; 9 positions match TRBD1. The specimen comprised peripheral blood, sampled on day 0 of AZD1222 vaccination. This TCR came from an adult in good health. CDR3 sequence (DNA): TGTGCCAGCAGCGTCCAGGACAGGGGATTCGAGGAGCAGTTCTTC. Translation gives CASSVQDRGFEEQFF.